Each of the 14 T cell receptor beta chains below was sequenced from the same sample in a study of cytomegalovirus exposure and HLA in healthy donors. Clones were read by immunoSEQ multiplex PCR, and TCRdb kept only the in-frame ones, dropping some. The sample lists roughly 130,000 clones; 90% were seen once. The sequenced sample consisted of PBMCs. Receptors originate from a woman aged 25 to 39 in good health and CMV-seropositive.

This chain connects TRBV6-6 to TRBJ2-3; 11 bases line up with TRBD2. The V gene end was trimmed by 7 bases and the J gene end by 6 bases; junction bases not matched to a gene: 6. The germline gives CDR1 MNHNY, CDR2 SVGAGI (reference sequence). CDR3 length: 14 residues. The CDR3, as DNA: TGTGCCAGCATCTTAGCGGGGGGGAGGGATACGCAGTATTTT. This gives the protein CASILAGGRDTQYF.

This rearrangement joins TRBV2 to TRBJ2-5; weak D call: TRBD1 (6 bases). Deletions cut 0 bases from V and 5 bases from J, with 10 bases between. Per the germline V gene, CDR1 is SNHLY and CDR2 is FYNNEI. CDR3 length equals 14 residues. The CDR3 spells CASSEASQGETQYF. CDR3 sequence (DNA): TGTGCCAGCAGTGAAGCGTCCCAGGGGGAGACCCAGTACTTC.

V and J are TRBV9 and TRBJ2-7, with D maybe TRBD1 (5 bases). The CDR3 has 16 residues. Trimming took 1 base from V and 2 from J, leaving 16 bases between them. Germline CDR1 SGDLS, CDR2 YYNGEE. CDR3 in amino acids: CASSVTPVVGAYEQYF. CDR3 DNA: TGTGCCAGCAGCGTAACTCCAGTCGTAGGGGCCTACGAGCAGTACTTC.

This chain uses TRBV4-1 with TRBJ2-3; D not resolved. CDR1 is MGHRA, CDR2 YSYEKL, per germline. The CDR3 loop spans 15 amino acids. The germline V and J ends were trimmed by 4 bases and 0 bases, with 11 bases remaining between them. CDR3 protein: CASSRATSSTDTQYF. CDR3 DNA sequence: TGCGCCAGCAGCCGGGCTACGTCTAGCACAGATACGCAGTATTTT.

The chain has TRBV27 and TRBJ1-1; tentative D call: TRBD1 (5 bases). Trimming pared 5 bases from V and 5 bases from J, leaving 15 bases between. The CDR3 contains 14 residues. Germline loops: CDR1 MNHEY, CDR2 SMNVEV (reference sequence). CDR3 DNA sequence: TGTGCCAGCAGTCGCCAGGGAGGTTGGACTGAAGCTTTCTTT. Translating gives CASSRQGGWTEAFF.

The V gene is TRBV10-3, the J gene TRBJ2-1; possibly TRBD2 for D (6 bases). This CDR3 contains 16 residues. Looked up from germline, CDR1 is ENHRY and CDR2 is SYGVKD. Trimming removed 0 bases from V and 3 bases from J, with 12 bases in between. As DNA, the CDR3 is TGTGCCATCAGTGAGTCGGTGAGCGGGCACTACAATGAGCAGTTCTTC. This codes for CAISESVSGHYNEQFF.

This clone is a singleton in its sample. The chain employs TRBV10-2 and TRBJ2-7; 8 bases line up with TRBD1. V was clipped by 7 bases and J by 7 bases; unmatched bases: 6. This CDR3 region has 12 residues. In germline, CDR1 is WSHSY, CDR2 SAAADI. DNA for the CDR3: TGCGCCAGCACCCAGGGGGCAGGTGAGCAGTACTTC. Protein product: CASTQGAGEQYF.

The chain is built from TRBV10-2 and TRBJ2-7, with D unclear. Germline CDR1 reads WSHSY; CDR2 reads SAAADI. CDR3 size: 13 residues. Trimming took off 1 base at V and 6 bases at J, with 10 bases between the two ends. DNA of the CDR3: TGCGCCAGCAGTGAGTATCGGGTTAGCGAGCAGTACTTC. Translating gives CASSEYRVSEQYF.

The chain recombines TRBV2 with TRBJ2-5; D is unresolved. Trimming pared 7 bases from V and 4 bases from J, leaving 13 bases between. CDR1 and CDR2 (germline): SNHLY, FYNNEI. The CDR3 runs 13 residues. CDR3 nucleotide sequence: TGTGCCAGCACTCAGAATCCTGGAGAGACCCAGTACTTC. This codes for CASTQNPGETQYF.

The chain recombines TRBV28 with TRBJ2-7; TRBD1 agrees at 8 bases. CDR1 is MDHEN and CDR2 is SYDVKM in the germline V gene. The CDR3 totals 16 residues. V lost 3 bases, J lost 2 bases, and 9 bases stayed unmatched. In DNA, the CDR3 is TGTGCCAGCAGTTTCAAGGTGGGGGACAGGCCCTACGAGCAGTACTTC. Translated, it gives CASSFKVGDRPYEQYF.

J is TRBJ2-5 and V is TRBV13, with D possibly TRBD2 on 7 matching bases. The CDR3 length is 15 residues. In germline, CDR1 is PRHDT, CDR2 FYEKMQ (reference sequence). V lost 2 bases, J lost 2 bases, and 12 bases lay in between. CDR3: CASSLRGGHQETQYF. The CDR3 region has the DNA TGTGCCAGCAGCTTAAGGGGGGGCCATCAAGAGACCCAGTACTTC.

J is TRBJ1-1 and V is TRBV27; D is unresolved. This CDR3 is 12 amino acids long. With 6 bases removed from V and 4 bases from J, the gap between germline ends came to 9 bases. Germline V gene sequence: CDR1 MNHEY, CDR2 SMNVEV (reference sequence). This CDR3 reads CASRAGFTEAFF. In DNA, the CDR3 is TGTGCCAGCAGGGCAGGCTTCACTGAAGCTTTCTTT.

The chain has TRBV11-3 and TRBJ1-1; a weak D match, TRBD1 (5 bases). Germline V lookup: CDR1 SGHNT, CDR2 YENEEA. The CDR3 has 14 residues. V lost 5 bases to trimming and J lost 5 bases, with 15 bases between them. CDR3 loop: CASSKDGGRTEAFF. The CDR3 DNA reads TGTGCCAGCAGCAAAGACGGGGGAAGGACTGAAGCTTTCTTT.

The chain recombines TRBV7-6 with TRBJ2-7, with 8 bases that match TRBD2. Per germline, CDR1 SGHVS and CDR2 FNYEAQ. This CDR3 is 15 amino acids long. The trim removed 2 bases at V and 5 bases at J, leaving 8 bases unmatched. Here the CDR3 reads CASSLSAGGRNEQYF. The CDR3, as DNA: TGTGCCAGCAGCTTATCGGCGGGAGGTCGGAACGAGCAGTACTTC.